This TCR beta chain was sequenced during a study of technical replicates of blood from a few donors. The V end was cut by 1 base, the J end by 0 bases, with 6 bases between. CDR3 size: 14 residues. The germline V gene encodes CDR1 MNHEY and CDR2 SMNVEV (reference sequence). Sequencing used immunoSEQ multiplex PCR; TCRdb keeps in-frame clones, though not all of them. The sample holds tens of thousands of clones; around 91% are singletons and the top ten take roughly 0.38%. The material sequenced was T cells isolated from PBMCs. This TCR was sampled from a human donor in good health. The chain combines TRBV27 with TRBJ1-2; D is unclear. CDR3 region: CASSLFPANYGYTF. CDR3 DNA: TGTGCCAGCAGTTTATTCCCAGCTAACTATGGCTACACCTTC.